The 8 T cell receptor beta chains presented below share a single source sample, sequenced in a study of T cells after posttransplantation cyclophosphamide. Clones were sequenced by immunoSEQ multiplex PCR, and TCRdb holds only the in-frame ones, with some missing. This sample carries almost 35,000 clones, none of them present only once. Sequencing was performed on PBMCs. The source of these receptors is a woman between 45 and 65 years old in good health and a related stem cell transplant donor.

This clone was counted ten times or more. The J gene is TRBJ1-1, the V gene TRBV9; tentative D call: TRBD1 (5 bases). Germline V CDR1 and CDR2: SGDLS, YYNGEE. Trimming cost V 0 bases and J 1 base, with 10 bases left between them. The CDR3 has 15 residues. The CDR3 nucleotides are TGTGCCAGCAGCGTAGTTGGGGGGGGGAACACTGAAGCTTTCTTT. It translates to CASSVVGGGNTEAFF.

This clone was seen repeatedly, ten times or more. The chain links TRBV19 to TRBJ1-4, with D hard to call. Germline assignment: CDR1 LNHDA and CDR2 SQIVND (reference sequence). This CDR3 comprises 15 residues. V lost 5 bases and J lost 5, with 15 bases in between. CDR3 sequence: CASSPSRVRNEKLFF. The CDR3 nucleotides read TGTGCCAGTAGTCCTTCCAGAGTAAGAAATGAAAAACTGTTTTTT.

The table lists this clone with many counts. The J gene is TRBJ2-7, the V gene TRBV6-2 or TRBV6-3; 8 bases fit TRBD1. CDR3 size: 17 residues. Germline V gives CDR1 MNHEY, CDR2 SVGEGT. Germline trimming cut 0 bases from V and 3 bases from J; bases unmatched to any gene: 10. The CDR3 region is CASSYSTSGQGIYEQYF. CDR3 coding DNA: TGTGCCAGCAGTTACTCGACTTCAGGACAGGGCATCTACGAGCAGTACTTC.

At least ten counts were recorded for this clone. The V and J genes are TRBV6-2 or TRBV6-3 and TRBJ1-5; D is undetermined. The V gene lost 10 bases and the J gene lost 7 bases, with 17 bases spanning the gap. Germline CDR1 and CDR2: MNHEY and SVGEGT. CDR3 size: 13 residues. The CDR3: CATRTIPGQPQHF. In nucleotides, the CDR3 is TGTGCCACCAGGACTATCCCGGGGCAGCCCCAGCATTTT.

This clone was picked up a small number of times. This chain joins TRBV7-6 and TRBJ2-2; 8 bases agree with TRBD2. CDR3 length equals 15 residues. CDR1 and CDR2 (germline): SGHVS, FNYEAQ. The J segment lost 6 bases and the V segment lost 6 bases, leaving 9 bases of the junction unmatched. CDR3 nucleotides: TGTGCCAGCAGGTCCGGGACTAGTGTGGCCGGGGAGCTGTTTTTT. Protein product: CASRSGTSVAGELFF.

This clone showed up many times. The genes are TRBV5-5 and TRBJ1-1, with D perhaps TRBD1 (5 bases). CDR1 and CDR2 (germline): SGHKS, YYEKEE (reference sequence). The CDR3 has 12 residues. V lost 7 bases, J lost 3 bases, and 10 bases lay in between. CDR3 bases: TGTGCCAGCTCCGGGGGTCACACTGAAGCTTTCTTT. It codes for CASSGGHTEAFF.

This chain joins TRBV12-3 or TRBV12-4 and TRBJ2-7; D may be TRBD2 (5 bases). The V end lost 5 bases, the J end lost 4 bases, and 6 bases lay between the germline ends. There are 11 residues in the CDR3. Here the CDR3 reads CASSRLYEQYF. CDR3 sequence (DNA): TGTGCCAGCAGTCGACTATACGAGCAGTACTTC.

This clone has a count of ten or more. This chain joins TRBV27 and TRBJ2-7, with D perhaps matching TRBD2 (6 bases). Germline V lookup: CDR1 MNHEY, CDR2 SMNVEV (reference sequence). Deletions cut 3 bases from V and 2 bases from J, with 11 bases between. The CDR3 extends over 14 amino acids. In DNA, the CDR3 is TGTGCCAGCAGTTTGGGTAGCGGTACCTACGAGCAGTACTTC. Translated: CASSLGSGTYEQYF.